This T cell receptor beta chain was identified during a study of T cells after posttransplantation cyclophosphamide. General observations from the study: Recipient CMV seropositivity and CMV reactivation strongly tracked TRB clonality. Later post-transplant blood repertoires were often dominated by donor CD8+ memory clones. Skin or GI-infiltrating T cells shared few TRB sequences with blood.

Of note for this clone: Antigen: not known.

Generated by immunoSEQ multiplex PCR, the TCRdb table keeps only in-frame clones and is missing some. The sample carries more than 9,500 clones, 80% to 95% recorded once. Cyclophosphamide on days +3 and +4 followed busulfan-fludarabine conditioning and a marrow graft. The clonotype originates from a female patient between 30 and 39 years old who received an allogeneic stem cell transplant from an unrelated donor, was CMV-positive, and had no GVHD. Some T cells may be transferred from the graft donor. The sample was PBMCs, taken after allogeneic stem cell transplant with posttransplant cyclophosphamide.

The CDR3 DNA reads TGTGCCAGCAGCCAATCTATGGGACTAAACACAGATACGCAGTATTTT. It specifies CASSQSMGLNTDTQYF. This chain uses TRBV14 with TRBJ2-3, with TRBD2 matching over 7 bases. CDR1 and CDR2 (germline): SGHDN, FVKESK. V dropped 2 bases and J dropped 2; count of bases not matched to a gene: 7. The CDR3 consists of 16 residues.